This T cell receptor beta chain was profiled in a study of identical twins. TCRdb reprocessed the 5' RACE reads with MiXCR, giving one entry per CDR3 protein. Of approximately 220,000 distinct CDR3 sequences in the sample, 7.5% were seen once. CDR1 MGHDK and CDR2 SYGVNS come from the germline V gene. The CDR3 runs 11 residues. The V and J ends lost 5 bases and 4 bases respectively, with 6 bases between them. The same sample was also used in a study of yellow fever vaccine responses in identical twins.

Material for sequencing was memory (CD45RO+) T cells sorted from blood. The genes are TRBV25-1 and TRBJ2-7; D gene ambiguous. This TCR came from a woman aged 18-29 years in good health. Here the CDR3 reads CASSIGYEQYF. The CDR3 DNA reads TGTGCCAGCAGTATTGGGTACGAGCAGTACTTC.